This T cell receptor (beta chain) was captured by sequencing in a study of cytomegalovirus exposure and HLA in healthy donors. PCR amplification relied on 60 Vbeta primers (plus 13 Jbeta primers). Data came from immunoSEQ multiplex PCR; TCRdb stores just in-frame clones and leaves some out. The table lists about 63,000 clones, roughly 70% of them singletons. Germline V gene sequence: CDR1 SGHDT, CDR2 YYEEEE. This CDR3 spans 16 amino acids. The V gene is TRBV5-6, the J gene TRBJ2-5, with TRBD2 as a possible D gene (5 bases). The end of the DNA is better explained by TRBJ2-7, so the J call may be wrong. This TCR derives from a man aged 45-65 years in good health and CMV-seronegative. Material: PBMCs. The CDR3 here is CASSLALGISSYEQYF. The DNA of the CDR3 is TGTGCCAGCAGCTTGGCCCTCGGGATCAGCTCCTACGAGCAGTACTTC.